Listed below are T cell receptor beta chains from one sample, sequenced in a study of cytomegalovirus exposure and HLA in healthy donors. The table came from immunoSEQ multiplex PCR; TCRdb's copy has only in-frame clones and leaves some out. The table has 140,000 or so clones, about three quarters seen once; the top ten hold about 1.7%. The specimen sequenced was PBMCs. These receptors all stem from a woman aged 25 to 39 in good health and CMV-seronegative. Each CDR3 is given with its conserved first and last residue. A D gene is named only where the DNA matches it firmly. Clone size, where shown, is once, few, many, or a class for clones that have expanded.

j_call,d_call,clone_size,v_call,cdr3_aa,cdr3_nt
TRBJ2-5,.,.,TRBV2,CALRRRSETQYF,TGTGCGCTCCGCCGGAGGAGTGAGACCCAGTACTTC
TRBJ1-6,.,.,TRBV7-3,CASSPRGSSYNSPLHF,TGTGCCAGCAGTCCTCGGGGAAGCTCCTATAATTCACCCCTCCACTTT
TRBJ1-1,.,.,TRBV30,CAWSRGPTAFF,TGTGCCTGGAGCAGGGGACCGACAGCTTTCTTT
TRBJ2-1,TRBD1,.,TRBV6-1,CASSAGTGGGGQRFF,TGTGCCAGCAGCGCCGGGACAGGGGGCGGAGGCCAGCGGTTCTTC
TRBJ2-5,TRBD1,.,TRBV19,CASSNDRGDRRYQETQYF,TGTGCCAGTAGTAATGACAGGGGCGATCGACGGTACCAAGAGACCCAGTACTTC
TRBJ2-7,.,.,TRBV7-9,CASSLAKDFQQYF,TGTGCCAGCAGCTTAGCGAAGGACTTCCAGCAGTACTTC
TRBJ1-2,.,.,TRBV5-1,CASSRPPGGQDGYTF,TGCGCCAGCAGCCGACCGCCCGGGGGGCAGGATGGCTACACCTTC
TRBJ1-3,.,.,TRBV7-9,CASSLVSGEGNTIYF,TGTGCCAGCAGCTTAGTATCCGGGGAGGGAAACACCATATATTTT
TRBJ2-1,.,.,TRBV19,CASSWGGLDEQFF,TGTGCCAGTAGCTGGGGGGGGCTCGATGAGCAGTTCTTC
TRBJ1-2,TRBD1,few,TRBV10-3,CAISRDSYGYTF,TGTGCCATCAGCCGGGACAGCTATGGCTACACCTTC
TRBJ2-2,TRBD2,.,TRBV29-1,CSVALAGRNTGELFF,TGCAGCGTAGCACTAGCGGGGCGGAACACCGGGGAGCTGTTTTTT
TRBJ1-1,.,once,TRBV5-1,CASSLSLGGLNTEAFF,TGCGCCAGCAGCTTGAGTCTTGGGGGCCTGAACACTGAAGCTTTCTTT
TRBJ1-1,TRBD1,.,TRBV6-5,CASSYSGTGPNTEAFF,TGTGCCAGCAGTTACTCCGGGACAGGGCCGAACACTGAAGCTTTCTTT
TRBJ1-1,.,once,TRBV6-5,CASSPSPVGGTEAFF,TGTGCCAGCAGCCCCAGTCCTGTAGGGGGCACTGAAGCTTTCTTT
TRBJ1-2,.,.,TRBV19,CASSATGVYGYTF,TGTGCCAGTAGTGCAACCGGGGTTTATGGCTACACCTTC
TRBJ2-7,TRBD2,.,TRBV7-2,CASSQGGKNEQYF,TGTGCCAGCAGCCAGGGAGGGAAAAACGAGCAGTACTTC
TRBJ1-1,.,.,TRBV5-4,CASSFLPGEAFF,TGTGCCAGCAGCTTTTTGCCGGGTGAAGCTTTCTTT